This T cell receptor (beta chain) was identified during a study of T cell responses to AZD1222 COVID-19 vaccine. Study-wide findings and caveats: The donor group comprised mostly white British people and more females; the analysis possibly underestimated clonal diversity.

About this clone itself: Its antigen is not known.

The V end was cut by 3 bases, the J end by 7 bases, with 19 bases between. This CDR3 contains 16 residues. Per germline, CDR1 ENHRY and CDR2 SYGVKD. Assay used: immunoSEQ multiplex PCR; TCRdb lists only in-frame clones, some missing. The table records 90,000 to 130,000 clones, approximately 94% of them present only once. The sample was peripheral blood, taken 28 days after the second AZD1222 dose. The chain is built from TRBV10-3 and TRBJ2-1; the D is unclear. This sequence originates from an adult who received the AZD1222 COVID-19 vaccine. The chain's CDR3 is CAISDPRVGWANEQFF. The DNA for the CDR3 is TGTGCCATCAGTGACCCAAGAGTGGGGTGGGCTAATGAGCAGTTCTTC.